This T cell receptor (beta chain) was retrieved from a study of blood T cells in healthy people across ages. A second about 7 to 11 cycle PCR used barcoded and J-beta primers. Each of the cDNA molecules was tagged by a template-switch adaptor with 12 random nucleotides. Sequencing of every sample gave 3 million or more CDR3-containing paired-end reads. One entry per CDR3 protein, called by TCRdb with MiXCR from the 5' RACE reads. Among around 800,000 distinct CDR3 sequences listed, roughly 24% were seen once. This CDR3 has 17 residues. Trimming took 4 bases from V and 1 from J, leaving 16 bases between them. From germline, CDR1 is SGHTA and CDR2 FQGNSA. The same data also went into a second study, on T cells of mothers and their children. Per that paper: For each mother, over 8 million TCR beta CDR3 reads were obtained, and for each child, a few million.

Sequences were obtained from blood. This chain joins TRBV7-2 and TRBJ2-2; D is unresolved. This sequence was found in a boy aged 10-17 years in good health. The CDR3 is CASSSPRAVKNTGELFF. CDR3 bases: TGTGCCAGCAGCTCCCCCCGGGCAGTTAAGAACACCGGGGAGCTGTTTTTT.